These 31 T cell receptor beta chains were all obtained from the same sample, sequenced in a study of blood T cell repertoires in COVID-19. Only in-frame clones appear in the TCRdb table, and some are missing; sequencing was by immunoSEQ multiplex PCR. The data contain under 250,000 clones, about four fifths of them seen just once; the ten biggest clones take up 7.5% to 10%. The sequenced sample consisted of peripheral blood. These receptors were collected from a man aged 80 or over with acute or convalescent COVID-19.

This clone was seen once. The CDR3 sequence: CATRRDTFSGNTIYF. The CDR3, as DNA: TGTGCCACCAGACGGGACACCTTCTCTGGAAACACCATATATTTT. The V gene is TRBV6-5, the J gene TRBJ1-3, with D possibly matching TRBD1 (6 bases). Germline V gene data show CDR1 as MNHEY and CDR2 as SVGAGI. V lost 10 bases and J 0 bases, leaving 16 bases between the germline ends. The CDR3 consists of 15 residues.

V usage is TRBV5-1 and J usage is TRBJ2-7, with D unclear. The V gene lost 4 bases and the J gene lost 5 bases, with 7 bases spanning the gap. Germline loops: CDR1 SGHRS, CDR2 YFSETQ. The CDR3 runs to 11 residues. CDR3 protein: CASSVTDEQYF. The CDR3, as DNA: TGCGCCAGCAGCGTGACTGACGAGCAGTACTTC.

The genes are TRBV5-1 and TRBJ2-1; 7 nucleotides match TRBD2. The CDR3 has 13 residues. The ends lost 5 bases at V and 5 bases at J; junction bases unmatched: 4. Germline assignment: CDR1 SGHRS and CDR2 YFSETQ. CDR3 loop: CASRASGDNEQFF. As DNA, the CDR3 is TGCGCCAGCAGGGCTAGCGGCGACAATGAGCAGTTCTTC.

This chain uses TRBV7-6 with TRBJ2-1; D is perhaps TRBD2 (5 bases). Trimming shortened V by 8 bases and J by 4 bases, and 18 bases separated the two germline ends. The CDR3 contains 15 residues. Germline values: CDR1 SGHVS, CDR2 FNYEAQ. The CDR3 reads CASCPDWPVYNEQFF. The CDR3 region has the DNA TGTGCCAGCTGTCCGGACTGGCCCGTTTACAATGAGCAGTTCTTC.

The chain carries TRBV6-5 and TRBJ2-1; 8 bases are a match to TRBD1. Germline trimming cut 6 bases from V and 10 bases from J; bases unmatched to any gene: 11. There are 14 residues in the CDR3. Per germline, CDR1 MNHEY and CDR2 SVGAGI. CDR3 in amino acids: CASRGTGPSTEQFF. In DNA form, the CDR3 reads TGTGCCAGCAGAGGGACAGGTCCTTCCACCGAGCAGTTCTTC.

The rearrangement joins TRBV27 to TRBJ2-7, with D possibly TRBD1 on 6 matching bases. V was cut by 0 bases and J by 6 bases, with 12 bases left in between. The germline CDR1 and CDR2 sequences are MNHEY and SMNVEV (reference sequence). This CDR3 region has 14 residues. The CDR3 loop reads CASSLSGAQGEQYF. The CDR3 DNA sequence: TGTGCCAGCAGTTTATCGGGGGCTCAGGGCGAGCAGTACTTC.

The rearrangement joins TRBV7-6 to TRBJ2-1; TRBD2 matches at 12 bases. This CDR3 has 17 amino acids. Unmatched junction bases numbered 9, after V lost 5 bases and J lost 4 bases. Looked up from germline, CDR1 is SGHVS and CDR2 is FNYEAQ. CDR3 nucleotides: TGTGCCAGCAGCCGACGCTCCGGGACTAGCGGGTACAATGAGCAGTTCTTC. This sequence encodes CASSRRSGTSGYNEQFF.

This chain connects TRBV7-2 to TRBJ2-7; 7 bases agree with TRBD2. With 5 bases clipped from V and 6 bases from J, the junction kept 13 bases outside the gene matches. This CDR3 region has 15 residues. Per the germline V gene, CDR1 is SGHTA and CDR2 is FQGNSA. CDR3: CASSDRSGRRSEQYF. CDR3 DNA: TGTGCCAGCAGCGACCGTAGCGGGCGTCGATCCGAGCAGTACTTC.

The chain links TRBV10-3 to TRBJ2-1; 8 positions match TRBD2. V trimming: 11 bases; J trimming: 8 bases; junction bases outside the gene matches: 5. The CDR3 is made up of 11 amino acids. CDR1 and CDR2 from the germline V gene are ENHRY and SYGVKD. CDR3 sequence reads: CASGGLDEQFF. CDR3 in DNA: TGTGCCTCGGGGGGGCTGGATGAGCAGTTCTTC.

The chain employs TRBV6-5 and TRBJ1-1, with 7 bases identical to TRBD1. Germline V gives CDR1 MNHEY, CDR2 SVGAGI. The J segment lost 0 bases and the V segment lost 4 bases, leaving 8 bases of the junction unmatched. The CDR3 is 16 amino acids. CDR3 residues: CASSSRFGTVNTEAFF. The CDR3 DNA reads TGTGCCAGCAGTTCCCGATTCGGGACAGTGAACACTGAAGCTTTCTTT.

The gene calls are TRBV13 and TRBJ1-3, with 8 bases lining up with TRBD1. The CDR3 is 14 amino acids. Germline V lookup: CDR1 PRHDT, CDR2 FYEKMQ (reference sequence). V shed 5 bases and J 4 bases; nucleotides not matched to a gene: 4. This CDR3 reads CASSRGQVGNTIYF. CDR3 in DNA: TGTGCCAGCAGCCGGGGACAGGTCGGAAACACCATATATTTT.

The chain links TRBV2 to TRBJ1-4; D is undetermined. The CDR3 is 15 amino acids. In germline, CDR1 is SNHLY, CDR2 FYNNEI. Trimming cost V 7 bases and J 4 bases, with 16 bases left between them. The CDR3 coding sequence is TGTGCCAGCATGCGGCGCGACTCCGATAATGAAAAACTGTTTTTT. This encodes CASMRRDSDNEKLFF. Supplemented by reference TRBV2 and TRBJ1-4, the full variable domain reads EPEVTQTPSHQVTQMGQEVILRCVPISNHLYFYWYRQILGQKVEFLVSFYNNEISEKSEIFDDQFSVERPDGSNFTLKIRSTKLEDSAMYFCASMRRDSDNEKLFFGSGTQLSVL.

This clone was counted a few times. The V gene is TRBV7-2, the J gene TRBJ2-6, with 7 bases matching TRBD1. The CDR3 is 16 amino acids. Germline CDR1 and CDR2: SGHTA and FQGNSA. V was clipped by 6 bases and J by 2 bases; unmatched bases: 7. CDR3 in amino acids: CASSFKRGPGANVLTF. In DNA form, the CDR3 reads TGTGCCAGCAGTTTTAAGAGGGGGCCTGGGGCCAACGTCCTGACTTTC.

V and J are TRBV5-5 and TRBJ1-5; 7 nucleotides match TRBD1. V shed 1 base and J 3 bases; nucleotides not matched to a gene: 7. CDR1 and CDR2 (germline): SGHKS, YYEKEE (reference sequence). CDR3 length: 16 amino acids. CDR3 nucleotide sequence: TGTGCCAGCAGCTTGCAGCCAGGGGGGAACAATCAGCCCCAGCATTTT. Amino acid sequence: CASSLQPGGNNQPQHF.

The rearrangement joins TRBV7-2 to TRBJ1-1; D is perhaps TRBD1 (5 bases). Germline CDR1 is SGHTA and CDR2 is FQGNSA. Trimming shortened V by 2 bases and J by 0 bases, and 13 bases separated the two germline ends. This CDR3 has 16 amino acids. CDR3 loop: CASSLSGAGLNTEAFF. In DNA form, the CDR3 reads TGTGCCAGCAGCTTAAGTGGGGCAGGGTTGAACACTGAAGCTTTCTTT.

The V call is TRBV5-6, the J call TRBJ2-7, with 7 bases fitting TRBD2. V was pared by 0 bases and J by 7 bases, with 7 bases of the junction left unmatched. Germline V CDR1 and CDR2: SGHDT, YYEEEE. CDR3 size: 14 residues. The CDR3: CASSLAPGLKEQYF. CDR3 DNA sequence: TGTGCCAGCAGCTTGGCCCCGGGACTAAAAGAGCAGTACTTC.

This clone was counted between two and nine times. This chain uses TRBV15 with TRBJ1-4; no clear D gene. V was clipped by 1 base and J by 8 bases, with 11 bases between them. CDR3 size: 14 residues. CDR1 LNHNV and CDR2 YYDKDF come from the germline V gene (reference sequence). CDR3 in amino acids: CATSRVTTGEKLFF. As DNA, the CDR3 is TGTGCCACCAGCAGAGTTACAACGGGAGAAAAACTGTTTTTT.

This clone was counted once. V is TRBV19 and J is TRBJ2-3; a weak D match, TRBD1 (6 bases). The germline gives CDR1 LNHDA, CDR2 SQIVND (reference sequence). The V end was cut by 3 bases, the J end by 6 bases, with 19 bases between. The CDR3 totals 16 residues. For the CDR3, the DNA is TGTGCCAGTAGTATGGGGGACACCACCCGAGGGGATACGCAGTATTTT. Protein product: CASSMGDTTRGDTQYF. Full variable domain (missing parts from reference TRBV19 and TRBJ2-3): DGGITQSPKYLFRKEGQNVTLSCEQNLNHDAMYWYRQDPGQGLRLIYYSQIVNDFQKGDIAEGYSVSREKKESFPLTVTSAQKNPTAFYLCASSMGDTTRGDTQYFGPGTRLTVL.

The chain links TRBV27 to TRBJ2-1; the D gene is possibly TRBD1 (6 bases). This CDR3 contains 15 residues. Germline V gene lookup returns CDR1 MNHEY and CDR2 SMNVEV (reference sequence). Trimming removed 6 bases at V and 9 bases at J, with 21 bases between. The CDR3 sequence is CASSLSRGFAGEQFF. The CDR3 DNA sequence: TGTGCCAGCAGCTTGAGCAGGGGCTTTGCCGGTGAGCAGTTCTTC.

This chain joins TRBV18 and TRBJ2-3; 8 bases align to TRBD1. Germline lookup yields CDR1 KGHSH and CDR2 LQKENI. V dropped 3 bases and J dropped 0; count of bases not matched to a gene: 5. The CDR3 covers 16 residues. The CDR3 reads CASSPQGASSTDTQYF. The CDR3, as DNA: TGTGCCAGCTCACCTCAGGGGGCGTCAAGCACAGATACGCAGTATTTT.

The chain couples TRBV2 to TRBJ1-1; a possible D gene is TRBD1 (5 bases). Germline V gene lookup returns CDR1 SNHLY and CDR2 FYNNEI. V was clipped by 7 bases and J by 0 bases, with 9 bases between them. The CDR3 loop spans 13 amino acids. For the CDR3, the DNA is TGTGCCAGCAATCAGGACATGAACACTGAAGCTTTCTTT. It codes for CASNQDMNTEAFF.

This chain joins TRBV28 and TRBJ1-5; 9 bases agree with TRBD1. With 2 bases clipped from V and 3 bases from J, the junction kept 11 bases outside the gene matches. The CDR3 is made up of 18 amino acids. CDR1 and CDR2 from the germline V gene are MDHEN and SYDVKM. The CDR3: CASSLSLGQGKFNQPQHF. CDR3 nucleotides: TGTGCCAGCAGTTTAAGCTTGGGACAGGGAAAATTCAATCAGCCCCAGCATTTT.

The rearrangement joins TRBV11-3 to TRBJ2-5, with 7 bases lining up with TRBD1. CDR1 SGHNT and CDR2 YENEEA come from the germline V gene. The CDR3 runs 14 residues. Trimming cost V 5 bases and J 5 bases; bases outside gene matches: 8. DNA of the CDR3: TGTGCCAGCAGCAATAGGGGGCGTGGGGAGACCCAGTACTTC. It yields the protein CASSNRGRGETQYF.

The genes are TRBV24-1 and TRBJ2-1; TRBD2 agrees at 7 bases. Per germline, CDR1 KGHDR and CDR2 SFDVKD. The CDR3 runs 15 residues. Losses at the gene ends were 0 bases for V and 8 bases for J; bases not matched to a gene: 6. The CDR3 protein is CATSDLPAGDDEQFF. DNA of the CDR3: TGTGCCACCAGTGATTTGCCTGCGGGAGATGATGAGCAGTTCTTC.

This chain connects TRBV5-1 to TRBJ2-1, with 7 bases fitting TRBD1. The V segment lost 3 bases and the J segment 2 bases; nucleotides outside the gene matches: 2. The germline V gene encodes CDR1 SGHRS and CDR2 YFSETQ. CDR3 length: 14 amino acids. In DNA, the CDR3 is TGCGCCAGCAGCTGGGACAGAGCCTACAATGAGCAGTTCTTC. As protein: CASSWDRAYNEQFF.

The chain joins TRBV5-4 to TRBJ2-2; 10 nucleotides agree with TRBD1. CDR3 size: 15 residues. The V gene's germline CDR1 is SGHNT and CDR2 YYREEE (reference sequence). V trimming: 4 bases; J trimming: 7 bases; junction bases outside the gene matches: 7. The CDR3 loop reads CASSRQGARGGELFF. In nucleotides, the CDR3 is TGTGCCAGCAGCCGACAGGGGGCGCGGGGCGGGGAGCTGTTTTTT. Supplemented by reference TRBV5-4 and TRBJ2-2, the full variable domain reads ETGVTQSPTHLIKTRGQQVTLRCSSQSGHNTVSWYQQALGQGPQFIFQYYREEENGRGNFPPRFSGLQFPNYSSELNVNALELDDSALYLCASSRQGARGGELFFGEGSRLTVL.

V gene TRBV7-9 combines with J gene TRBJ2-1, with D unclear. The CDR3 contains 15 residues. The V gene lost 4 bases and the J gene lost 0 bases, with 10 bases spanning the gap. Germline CDR1 is SEHNR and CDR2 is FQNEAQ (reference sequence). CDR3 nucleotides: TGTGCCAGCAGCTCCTTCTACAGCTCCTACAATGAGCAGTTCTTC. Residues: CASSSFYSSYNEQFF.

A few counts support this clone. The V call is TRBV27, the J call TRBJ1-1; 10 positions agree with TRBD1. The CDR3 spans 15 residues. CDR1 is MNHEY and CDR2 is SMNVEV in the germline V gene (reference sequence). V trimming: 5 bases; J trimming: 5 bases; junction bases outside the gene matches: 8. CDR3 nucleotides: TGTGCCAGCAGTCCCCGGGGACAGGGGAAGACTGAAGCTTTCTTT. Translation: CASSPRGQGKTEAFF.

The V gene is TRBV7-3, the J gene TRBJ2-3; D possibly corresponds to TRBD2 (6 bases). Germline V gives CDR1 SGHTA, CDR2 FQGTGA. The germline V and J ends were trimmed by 1 base and 0 bases, with 14 bases remaining between them. CDR3 size: 17 residues. The CDR3 DNA reads TGTGCCAGCAGCTTAAAACCGCGGAGGGCTAGCACAGATACGCAGTATTTT. Encoded protein: CASSLKPRRASTDTQYF.

This clone was found once. V is TRBV2 and J is TRBJ1-5; 10 bases are shared with TRBD1. V shed 5 bases, J shed 5 bases, and the junction held 3 bases outside the gene matches. CDR3 length: 14 amino acids. From germline, CDR1 is SNHLY and CDR2 FYNNEI. CDR3 nucleotides: TGTGCCAGCAGTTTGGGACAGGGGTATCAGCCCCAGCATTTT. Protein sequence: CASSLGQGYQPQHF.

The chain has TRBV3-1 (or the pseudogene TRBV3-2) and TRBJ1-1; D gene unclear. The V end was cut by 3 bases, the J end by 1 base, with 9 bases between. Per the germline V gene, CDR1 is LGHDT and CDR2 is YNNKEL (reference sequence). The CDR3 is 14 amino acids. CDR3 DNA: TGTGCCAGCAGCCACCCTAGCGGGAACACTGAAGCTTTCTTT. It codes for CASSHPSGNTEAFF.